The T cell receptor (beta chain) described here comes from a study of cytomegalovirus exposure and HLA in healthy donors. Both 60 Vbeta primers and 13 Jbeta primers went into the PCR. Measured with immunoSEQ multiplex PCR; TCRdb has only the in-frame clones, and not every one. Of 110,000 to 150,000 clones listed, 75% are singletons. Overall study results and limits: It is likely that the observed cluster of highly shared sequence variants was a sequencing artifact.

A remark on this clone: Its antigen is unidentified.

V dropped 4 bases and J dropped 9; count of bases not matched to a gene: 14. The germline V gene encodes CDR1 SGHRS and CDR2 YFSETQ. The CDR3 has 16 residues. The sequence was collected from a young man in good health and CMV-seronegative. This chain uses TRBV5-1 with TRBJ2-3, with 10 positions matching TRBD2. Sequenced input: PBMCs. CDR3 residues: CASSQNVAGGRGTQYF. CDR3 nucleotide sequence: TGCGCCAGCAGCCAAAATGTAGCGGGGGGCCGGGGCACGCAGTATTTT.